Following are 14 T cell receptor beta chains from one sample sequenced in a study of shared clonotypes between healthy human individuals. TCRdb keeps only in-frame clones here, not all; method: immunoSEQ multiplex PCR. The data show roughly 1,500,000 clones, approximately 98% seen once. Sequenced sample: naive CD4+ T cells sorted from blood. Subset: CD45RA+ positively selected. These receptors all come from a man aged 25-45 years in good health.

The chain carries TRBV29-1 and TRBJ1-2; D is possibly TRBD1 (6 bases). The CDR3 is 17 residues long. Trimming cost V 0 bases and J 0 bases, with 17 bases left between them. CDR1 SQVTM and CDR2 ANQGSEA come from the germline V gene. The CDR3 sequence is CSVEDLAGALANYGYTF. The CDR3 DNA reads as TGCAGCGTTGAAGATCTCGCAGGGGCTCTAGCTAACTATGGCTACACCTTC.

The CDR3 sequence: CASSDNGGLRAEQYF. The CDR3 nucleotides are TGTGCCAGCAGCGACAACGGGGGCTTAAGGGCCGAGCAGTACTTC. This rearrangement joins TRBV28 to TRBJ2-7; TRBD1 or TRBD2 may be the D gene (6 bases each). In germline, CDR1 is MDHEN, CDR2 SYDVKM. With 6 bases removed from V and 6 bases from J, the gap between germline ends came to 21 bases. This CDR3 contains 15 residues.

V gene TRBV9 combines with J gene TRBJ2-5; D is undetermined. This CDR3 has 15 residues. Trimming took off 4 bases at V and 1 base at J, with 14 bases between the two ends. The V gene's germline CDR1 is SGDLS and CDR2 YYNGEE. CDR3 sequence: CASSHHGPGQETQYF. In DNA, the CDR3 is TGTGCCAGCAGCCACCATGGGCCTGGCCAAGAGACCCAGTACTTC.

The chain combines TRBV28 with TRBJ2-7; TRBD2 aligns across 10 bases. CDR1 and CDR2 from the germline V gene are MDHEN and SYDVKM. After removal of 1 base from V and 2 bases from J, the junction contained 5 bases not matched to a gene. The CDR3 totals 16 residues. DNA for the CDR3: TGTGCCAGCAGTTTATCCGGACTAGCGGAAACCTACGAGCAGTACTTC. Protein sequence: CASSLSGLAETYEQYF. The full variable domain, its missing parts supplied by reference TRBV28 and TRBJ2-7, is DVKVTQSSRYLVKRTGEKVFLECVQDMDHENMFWYRQDPGLGLRLIYFSYDVKMKEKGDIPEGYSVSREKKERFSLILESASTNQTSMYLCASSLSGLAETYEQYFGPGTRLTVT.

The CDR3 here is CASSVAGEDEQFF. The DNA of the CDR3 is TGTGCCAGCAGCGTTGCAGGGGAGGATGAGCAGTTCTTC. V is TRBV9 and J is TRBJ2-1; TRBD1 or TRBD2 may be the D gene (6 bases each). The CDR3 extends over 13 amino acids. V was trimmed by 2 bases and J by 8 bases, leaving 11 bases between them. CDR1 SGDLS and CDR2 YYNGEE come from the germline V gene.

This chain links TRBV9 with TRBJ2-2; no clear D gene. The CDR3 loop spans 16 amino acids. The germline V gene encodes CDR1 SGDLS and CDR2 YYNGEE. Deletions cut 0 bases from V and 3 bases from J, with 12 bases between. CDR3 bases: TGTGCCAGCAGCGTAGTTGGGAACCCATACACCGGGGAGCTGTTTTTT. Protein product: CASSVVGNPYTGELFF.

The chain uses TRBV27 and TRBJ2-1; 8 nucleotides align to TRBD2. The V gene end was trimmed by 5 bases and the J gene end by 7 bases; junction bases not matched to a gene: 7. CDR1 is MNHEY and CDR2 is SMNVEV in the germline V gene (reference sequence). The CDR3 spans 14 residues. CDR3 sequence reads: CASSKSGSRNEQFF. DNA of the CDR3: TGTGCCAGCAGTAAAAGCGGGAGTAGAAATGAGCAGTTCTTC.

The rearrangement uses TRBV7-9 and TRBJ2-7, with 7 bases that match TRBD1. V gave up 3 bases and J gave up 2 bases; unmatched junction bases: 7. Looked up from germline, CDR1 is SEHNR and CDR2 is FQNEAQ (reference sequence). CDR3 length equals 15 residues. CDR3 sequence reads: CASSFLPGQTYEQYF. CDR3 nucleotide sequence: TGTGCCAGCAGCTTTCTCCCGGGACAGACCTACGAGCAGTACTTC.

The V call is TRBV7-3, the J call TRBJ2-1, with D possibly being TRBD1 or TRBD2 (5 bases each). Trimming pared 8 bases from V and 7 bases from J, leaving 12 bases between. The germline CDR1 and CDR2 sequences are SGHTA and FQGTGA. There are 12 residues in the CDR3. The CDR3 DNA reads as TGTGCCAGCGGGGGAGCCCCAAATGAGCAGTTCTTC. It specifies CASGGAPNEQFF.

The V and J genes are TRBV7-9 and TRBJ2-7; 10 bases align to TRBD2. The CDR3 totals 18 residues. Looked up from germline, CDR1 is SEHNR and CDR2 is FQNEAQ (reference sequence). After removal of 1 base from V and 2 bases from J, the junction contained 11 bases not matched to a gene. CDR3 nucleotides: TGTGCCAGCAGCTTAGGATTAGCGGGAGGATACCGGGCCTACGAGCAGTACTTC. Protein product: CASSLGLAGGYRAYEQYF. Looking up the rest from reference TRBV7-9 and TRBJ2-7 gives the full variable domain: DTGVSQNPRHKITKRGQNVTFRCDPISEHNRLYWYRQTLGQGPEFLTYFQNEAQLEKSRLLSDRFSAERPKGSFSTLEIQRTEQGDSAMYLCASSLGLAGGYRAYEQYFGPGTRLTVT.

V and J are TRBV11-3 and TRBJ2-3; TRBD2 agrees at 11 bases. The CDR3 runs to 19 residues. After removal of 5 bases from V and 3 bases from J, the junction contained 16 bases not matched to a gene. From germline, CDR1 is SGHNT and CDR2 YENEEA. This chain's CDR3 is CASSPQGTLAGGITDTQYF. The CDR3 nucleotides are TGTGCCAGCAGCCCCCAGGGGACTCTAGCGGGAGGTATTACAGATACGCAGTATTTT.

On this clone itself: The sample carries other DNA sequences with the same CDR3. The chain uses TRBV9 and TRBJ2-3, with D unresolved. Trimming removed 0 bases at V and 0 bases at J, with 5 bases between. Germline values: CDR1 SGDLS, CDR2 YYNGEE. This CDR3 is built from 14 residues. CDR3 region: CASSVGSSTDTQYF. The CDR3 DNA follows: TGTGCCAGCAGCGTAGGCTCAAGCACAGATACGCAGTATTTT.

For the CDR3, the DNA is TGTGCCAGCAGTGCTTTAAGTGAGGGGCACACAGATACGCAGTATTTT. Translation gives CASSALSEGHTDTQYF. The chain is built from TRBV6-1 and TRBJ2-3, with D perhaps TRBD1 or TRBD2 (5 bases each). The V end was cut by 4 bases, the J end by 2 bases, with 16 bases between. The CDR3 covers 16 residues. Looked up from germline, CDR1 is MNHNS and CDR2 is SASEGT.

The chain uses TRBV7-9 and TRBJ2-1, with unresolved D. CDR1 and CDR2 from the germline V gene are SEHNR and FQNEAQ (reference sequence). Deletions cut 5 bases from V and 3 bases from J, with 11 bases between. The CDR3 is made up of 14 amino acids. CDR3 coding DNA: TGTGCCAGCAGCCCGAACACTCGCTACAATGAGCAGTTCTTC. This encodes CASSPNTRYNEQFF.